These 24 T cell receptor beta chains came from one sample sequenced in a study of blood T cell repertoires in COVID-19. Clones were sequenced by immunoSEQ multiplex PCR, and TCRdb holds only the in-frame ones, with some missing. The sample yields about 100,000 clones, about 80% seen once. Sequencing was done on a sample of peripheral blood. The receptors here all came from a woman in her seventies with acute or convalescent COVID-19.

The chain employs TRBV2 and TRBJ2-3; D not certain. Between the trimmed V and J ends, which lost 4 bases and 3 bases, there was a span of 8 bases. In germline, CDR1 is SNHLY, CDR2 FYNNEI. This CDR3 region has 13 residues. For the CDR3, the DNA is TGTGCCAGCAGTGGCGAGGTTACAGATACGCAGTATTTT. This gives the protein CASSGEVTDTQYF.

The chain carries TRBV30 and TRBJ1-1, with 9 nucleotides matching TRBD1. V dropped 4 bases and J dropped 3; count of bases not matched to a gene: 3. There are 13 residues in the CDR3. CDR1 GTSNPN and CDR2 SVGIG come from the germline V gene (reference sequence). The CDR3 protein is CAWNRGRYTEAFF. For the CDR3, the DNA is TGTGCCTGGAACAGGGGGCGGTACACTGAAGCTTTCTTT.

This chain links TRBV27 with TRBJ2-3, with D possibly matching TRBD2 (5 bases). This CDR3 spans 17 amino acids. V was pared by 0 bases and J by 2 bases, with 15 bases between. Germline values: CDR1 MNHEY, CDR2 SMNVEV (reference sequence). The CDR3 DNA is TGTGCCAGCAGTTTATCGTGGCTAGCTTCACCCACAGATACGCAGTATTTT. It translates to CASSLSWLASPTDTQYF.

The chain couples TRBV6-2 or TRBV6-3 to TRBJ2-1, with TRBD2 matching over 9 bases. Germline CDR1 reads MNHEY; CDR2 reads SVGEGT. This CDR3 is built from 15 residues. The V gene end was trimmed by 2 bases and the J gene end by 4 bases; junction bases not matched to a gene: 3. CDR3 in amino acids: CASSYSGGPYNEQFF. Written as DNA, the CDR3 is TGTGCCAGCAGTTACAGCGGGGGGCCGTACAATGAGCAGTTCTTC.

The chain employs TRBV19 and TRBJ2-4; TRBD2 matches at 7 bases. The CDR3 is 14 amino acids. V dropped 5 bases and J dropped 6; count of bases not matched to a gene: 7. Per the germline V gene, CDR1 is LNHDA and CDR2 is SQIVND (reference sequence). Here the CDR3 DNA reads TGTGCCAGTAGTGCAAGTCAGCGGGGAAACATTCAGTACTTC. It specifies CASSASQRGNIQYF.

The J gene is TRBJ1-1, the V gene TRBV2, with D perhaps TRBD1 (6 bases). The CDR3 has 14 amino acids. With 6 bases removed from V and 0 bases from J, the gap between germline ends came to 11 bases. Germline assignment: CDR1 SNHLY and CDR2 FYNNEI. CDR3 residues: CASRGGRMNTEAFF. As DNA, the CDR3 is TGTGCCAGCAGAGGGGGAAGGATGAACACTGAAGCTTTCTTT.

The chain has TRBV5-8 and TRBJ1-1, with D perhaps matching TRBD1 (5 bases). V was cut by 4 bases and J by 2 bases, with 15 bases left in between. This CDR3 comprises 15 residues. CDR1 and CDR2 (germline): SGHTS, YDEGEE. CDR3 loop: CASSPVGQGNTEAFF. The CDR3, as DNA: TGTGCCAGCAGCCCTGTCGGGCAGGGAAACACTGAAGCTTTCTTT.

This clone has just one count. The gene calls are TRBV30 and TRBJ1-5; the match to TRBD1 covers 7 bases. This CDR3 has 15 amino acids. Germline assignment: CDR1 GTSNPN and CDR2 SVGIG (reference sequence). V shed 0 bases, J shed 6 bases, and the junction held 8 bases outside the gene matches. CDR3 sequence: CAWSVEGAYTQPQHF. The CDR3 DNA sequence: TGTGCCTGGAGTGTCGAGGGGGCTTATACTCAGCCCCAGCATTTT.

The rearrangement joins TRBV7-2 to TRBJ2-1; TRBD2 might be the D (7 bases). Per germline, CDR1 SGHTA and CDR2 FQGNSA. Between the trimmed V and J ends, which lost 4 bases and 6 bases, there was a span of 19 bases. The CDR3 is 16 residues long. CDR3 region: CASSSFGRGPSNEQFF. DNA for the CDR3: TGTGCCAGCAGCTCTTTCGGGCGGGGGCCTTCCAATGAGCAGTTCTTC.

The genes are TRBV19 and TRBJ2-2; D perhaps matches TRBD1 (6 bases). The CDR3 is 14 amino acids. CDR1 is LNHDA and CDR2 is SQIVND in the germline V gene (reference sequence). Trimming left V 2 bases short and J 6 bases short, with 10 bases between. The DNA of the CDR3 is TGTGCCAGTAGTATAACAGGGTTCGCCGGGGAGCTGTTTTTT. As protein: CASSITGFAGELFF.

The V call is TRBV2, the J call TRBJ2-2, with D hard to call. The CDR3 is 15 residues long. Germline values: CDR1 SNHLY, CDR2 FYNNEI. V was cut by 0 bases and J by 0 bases, with 5 bases left in between. The DNA for the CDR3 is TGTGCCAGCAGTGAAGCGGGCCCGAACACCGGGGAGCTGTTTTTT. Encoded protein: CASSEAGPNTGELFF.

This clone was seen a few times. The rearrangement uses TRBV27 and TRBJ1-5; no clear D. The ends were cut back, 3 bases at V and 1 base at J, with 13 bases in the middle. This CDR3 region has 16 residues. CDR1 MNHEY and CDR2 SMNVEV come from the germline V gene (reference sequence). The CDR3 DNA is TGTGCCAGCAGTTTCGGGTTCCGTGGGAGCAATCAGCCCCAGCATTTT. It yields the protein CASSFGFRGSNQPQHF.

This chain uses TRBV6-5 with TRBJ1-5; unclear D gene. The CDR3 extends over 15 amino acids. V dropped 0 bases and J dropped 3 bases, with 9 bases sitting between them. Germline CDR1 and CDR2: MNHEY and SVGAGI. The CDR3: CASSYSLTNNQPQHF. The CDR3 DNA reads as TGTGCCAGCAGTTACTCGCTAACCAACAATCAGCCCCAGCATTTT.

The J gene is TRBJ1-3, the V gene TRBV5-8, with D tentatively TRBD1 (5 bases). The CDR3 runs to 15 residues. The V end was cut by 2 bases, the J end by 0 bases, with 9 bases between. Germline assignment: CDR1 SGHTS and CDR2 YDEGEE. CDR3: CASSLQASSGNTIYF. In nucleotides, the CDR3 is TGTGCCAGCAGCTTACAGGCTAGCTCTGGAAACACCATATATTTT.

This clone has only one observation. This chain links TRBV5-1 with TRBJ1-4; possibly TRBD1 for D (5 bases). Germline values: CDR1 SGHRS, CDR2 YFSETQ. V lost 3 bases, J lost 6 bases, and 9 bases lay in between. There are 13 residues in the CDR3. CDR3 loop: CASSWRGDEKLFF. The CDR3 bases are TGCGCCAGCAGCTGGAGGGGTGATGAAAAACTGTTTTTT. The full variable domain, rest sourced from reference TRBV5-1 and TRBJ1-4, is KAGVTQTPRYLIKTRGQQVTLSCSPISGHRSVSWYQQTPGQGLQFLFEYFSETQRNKGNFPGRFSGRQFSNSRSEMNVSTLELGDSALYLCASSWRGDEKLFFGSGTQLSVL.

V is TRBV2 and J is TRBJ2-7; tentatively, D is TRBD2 (6 bases). This CDR3 is 13 amino acids long. Germline CDR1 and CDR2: SNHLY and FYNNEI. The CDR3 is CPQYRRGSYEQYF. Written as DNA, the CDR3 is TGTCCTCAGTATAGGCGGGGATCCTACGAGCAGTACTTC. Variable domain in full (rest from reference TRBV2 and TRBJ2-7): EPEVTQTPSHQVTQMGQEVILRCVPISNHLYFYWYRQILGQKVEFLVSFYNNEISEKSEIFDDQFSVERPDGSNFTLKIRSTKLEDSAMYFCPQYRRGSYEQYFGPGTRLTVT.

The chain joins TRBV24-1 to TRBJ1-2; perhaps TRBD1 as D (5 bases). The CDR3 has 12 amino acids. V shed 5 bases and J shed 8 bases, with 11 bases lying between them. Germline V gene sequence: CDR1 KGHDR, CDR2 SFDVKD. In DNA form, the CDR3 reads TGTGCCACCAGTGCTCAGGGAGGCGGCTACACCTTC. This codes for CATSAQGGGYTF.

The chain recombines TRBV5-5 with TRBJ2-2; D remains ambiguous. Trimming shortened V by 0 bases and J by 4 bases, and 16 bases separated the two germline ends. Germline CDR1 is SGHKS and CDR2 is YYEKEE (reference sequence). The length of the CDR3 is 17 residues. DNA of the CDR3: TGTGCCAGCAGCTTGGAGATGACCAGGCCCTTCACCGGGGAGCTGTTTTTT. It encodes CASSLEMTRPFTGELFF.

The rearrangement links TRBV7-2 to TRBJ2-3; TRBD2 aligns across 7 bases. The germline V gene has CDR1 SGHTA and CDR2 FQGNSA. Trimming at V came to 2 bases and at J to 1 base, leaving 0 bases not matched to a gene. CDR3 length equals 14 residues. The CDR3 protein is CASSLSGGTDTQYF. CDR3 DNA sequence: TGTGCCAGCAGCTTAAGCGGGGGCACAGATACGCAGTATTTT. Based on the CDR3 plus reference TRBV7-2 and TRBJ2-3, the full variable domain is GAGVSQSPSNKVTEKGKDVELRCDPISGHTALYWYRQSLGQGLEFLIYFQGNSAPDKSGLPSDRFSAERTGGSVSTLTIQRTQQEDSAVYLCASSLSGGTDTQYFGPGTRLTVL.

The chain uses TRBV9 and TRBJ2-3, with D possibly TRBD2 on 5 matching bases. V lost 4 bases and J lost 4, with 13 bases in between. This CDR3 spans 14 amino acids. The germline V gene encodes CDR1 SGDLS and CDR2 YYNGEE. CDR3 region: CASSLGAGADTQYF. The CDR3, as DNA: TGTGCCAGCAGCTTGGGCGCGGGTGCAGATACGCAGTATTTT.

This chain joins TRBV21-1 and TRBJ1-5; TRBD1 is taken as the D call from the table, unchecked against the DNA. TRBV21-1 is flagged as a pseudogene. The CDR3 loop spans 14 amino acids. Written as DNA, the CDR3 is TGTGCCAGCAGCAAGGCTCAGGGCAATCAGCCCCAGCATTTT. Residues: CASSKAQGNQPQHF.

The chain carries TRBV24-1 and TRBJ2-2; TRBD1 aligns across 8 bases. This CDR3 has 16 residues. The junction had 13 bases not matched to a gene; V was cut back by 9 bases and J by 5 bases. CDR1 is KGHDR and CDR2 is SFDVKD in the germline V gene. CDR3 protein: CATSVKSGGATGELFF. The CDR3 DNA reads as TGTGCCACCTCAGTAAAGTCAGGGGGCGCGACCGGGGAGCTGTTTTTT.

The J gene is TRBJ1-1, the V gene TRBV5-6, with D tentatively TRBD1 (6 bases). The CDR3 extends over 14 amino acids. Germline V lookup: CDR1 SGHDT, CDR2 YYEEEE. Between the trimmed V and J ends, which lost 4 bases and 11 bases, there was a span of 21 bases. Here the CDR3 reads CASSHGGGGALAFF. The CDR3 nucleotides read TGTGCCAGCAGCCATGGGGGCGGGGGCGCCCTGGCTTTCTTT.

The DNA for the CDR3 is TGTGCCAGCAGACCCGGGACTAGCGGGGGGCAACGGAGCACAGATACGCAGTATTTT. Its translation is CASRPGTSGGQRSTDTQYF. V and J are TRBV7-2 and TRBJ2-3, with TRBD2 matching 15 bases. From germline, CDR1 is SGHTA and CDR2 FQGNSA. J was trimmed by 0 bases and V by 6 bases; bases with no gene match: 10. The CDR3 covers 19 residues.